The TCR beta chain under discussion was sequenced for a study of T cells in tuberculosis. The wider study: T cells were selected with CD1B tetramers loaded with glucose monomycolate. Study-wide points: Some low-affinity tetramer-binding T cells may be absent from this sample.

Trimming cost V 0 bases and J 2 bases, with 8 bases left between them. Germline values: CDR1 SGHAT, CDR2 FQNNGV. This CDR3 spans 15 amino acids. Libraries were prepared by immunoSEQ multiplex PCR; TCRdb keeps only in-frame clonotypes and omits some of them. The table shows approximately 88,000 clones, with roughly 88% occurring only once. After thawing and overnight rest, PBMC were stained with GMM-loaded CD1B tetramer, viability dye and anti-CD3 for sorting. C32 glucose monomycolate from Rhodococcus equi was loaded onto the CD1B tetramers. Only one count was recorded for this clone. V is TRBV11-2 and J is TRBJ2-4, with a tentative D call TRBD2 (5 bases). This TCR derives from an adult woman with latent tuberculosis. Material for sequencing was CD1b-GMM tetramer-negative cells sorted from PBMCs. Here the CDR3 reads CASSLDPGTKNIQYF. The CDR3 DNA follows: TGTGCCAGCAGCTTAGATCCGGGAACCAAAAACATTCAGTACTTC.